Following are 30 T cell receptor beta chains from one sample sequenced in a study of identical twins. TCRdb re-derived calls from the 5' RACE reads in MiXCR, one entry per CDR3 protein. The profile shows around 690,000 distinct CDR3 sequences, 21% of them singletons. Another study also made use of these data, one on T cells expressing NK-cell markers.

The material sequenced was PBMCs. These receptors came from a woman younger than 30 in good health.

This clonotype was observed at least ten times. The V and J genes are TRBV10-1 and TRBJ2-5; unclear D gene. The CDR3 has 15 residues. V lost 0 bases and J lost 5, with 13 bases in between. Germline V gene sequence: CDR1 WNHNN, CDR2 SYGVQD (reference sequence). The CDR3 protein is CASSESGRHEETQYF. In DNA, the CDR3 is TGCGCCAGCAGTGAGTCAGGTCGACACGAGGAGACCCAGTACTTC.

This clonotype was recorded a few times. The chain's CDR3 is CASSDGATYEQYF. DNA of the CDR3: TGCGCCAGCAGTGATGGGGCTACCTACGAGCAGTACTTC. V usage is TRBV10-2 and J usage is TRBJ2-7, with a tentative D call TRBD1 (5 bases). This CDR3 is built from 13 residues. In germline, CDR1 is WSHSY, CDR2 SAAADI. Trimming left V 3 bases short and J 2 bases short, with 8 bases between.

This clonotype was seen more than once but under ten times. The chain is built from TRBV7-6 and TRBJ2-3; D remains ambiguous. Trimming cost V 1 base and J 9 bases, with 14 bases left between them. The CDR3 contains 14 residues. Germline loops: CDR1 SGHVS, CDR2 FNYEAQ. CDR3 DNA sequence: TGTGCCAGCAGCTTAGGGTATCTAAACCCAACGCAGTATTTT. Translation gives CASSLGYLNPTQYF.

The chain carries TRBV6-2 or TRBV6-3 and TRBJ2-7, with no clear D. CDR1 and CDR2 (germline): MNHEY, SVGEGT. Trimming stripped 2 bases from V and 2 bases from J, with 13 bases between. CDR3 length equals 15 residues. CDR3 region: CASSYESRGPYEQYF. The CDR3 bases are TGTGCCAGCAGTTACGAGAGTCGAGGTCCCTACGAGCAGTACTTC.

This clonotype was detected a few times. V and J are TRBV12-5 and TRBJ2-7, with 8 bases aligning to TRBD1. From germline, CDR1 is LGHNT and CDR2 FRNRAP. J was trimmed by 2 bases and V by 5 bases; bases with no gene match: 8. This CDR3 comprises 15 residues. The CDR3 sequence: CASGPGQGGTYEQYF. DNA of the CDR3: TGTGCTAGTGGTCCCGGACAGGGTGGAACCTACGAGCAGTACTTC.

The V call is TRBV9, the J call TRBJ2-1; D is undetermined. The germline V gene has CDR1 SGDLS and CDR2 YYNGEE. V lost 0 bases and J lost 7, with 20 bases in between. The CDR3 is made up of 17 amino acids. CDR3: CASSVEGGPAFSNEQFF. The DNA for the CDR3 is TGTGCCAGCAGCGTAGAGGGCGGTCCCGCATTCAGTAATGAGCAGTTCTTC.

The gene calls are TRBV12-3 or TRBV12-4 and TRBJ2-5; D assignment may be TRBD1 or TRBD2 (5 bases each). The V end lost 5 bases, the J end lost 2 bases, and 18 bases lay between the germline ends. The CDR3 covers 16 residues. As DNA, the CDR3 is TGTGCCAGCAGTACACCACTGGGACCCGATCAAGAGACCCAGTACTTC. Protein: CASSTPLGPDQETQYF.

This clonotype was seen more than once but under ten times. The V and J genes are TRBV6-5 and TRBJ2-7, with TRBD2 matching over 9 bases. After removal of 3 bases from V and 2 bases from J, the junction contained 5 bases not matched to a gene. Germline V gene lookup returns CDR1 MNHEY and CDR2 SVGAGI. The CDR3 runs 15 residues. CDR3 nucleotide sequence: TGTGCCAGCAGTTATACGGGCGGGGGGGCCTACGAGCAGTACTTC. Its translation is CASSYTGGGAYEQYF.

The V call is TRBV12-3 or TRBV12-4, the J call TRBJ2-1, with 8 bases that match TRBD2. The CDR3 sequence is 18 residues long. V was pared by 3 bases and J by 0 bases, with 10 bases of the junction left unmatched. The DNA for the CDR3 is TGTGCCAGCAGTTTCACTCTAGCGGGCTCCAGCTCCTACAATGAGCAGTTCTTC. Its protein is CASSFTLAGSSSYNEQFF.

A few counts support this clonotype. This rearrangement joins TRBV29-1 to TRBJ2-3; D is possibly TRBD2 (6 bases). Germline V gene sequence: CDR1 SQVTM, CDR2 ANQGSEA. CDR3 length: 12 residues. Deletions cut 5 bases from V and 3 bases from J, with 9 bases between. The CDR3 DNA follows: TGCAGCGTTAAACTAGCAACAGATACGCAGTATTTT. It codes for CSVKLATDTQYF.

This chain joins TRBV20-1 and TRBJ2-1; TRBD2 agrees at 11 bases. From germline, CDR1 is DFQATT and CDR2 SNEGSKA (reference sequence). V lost 4 bases to trimming and J lost 12 bases; unmatched junction nucleotides: 14. The CDR3 consists of 15 residues. DNA for the CDR3: TGCAGTGCTACCCGACTAGCGGGATCGGTTCGGCTGCAGTTCTTC. It codes for CSATRLAGSVRLQFF.

This clonotype was observed at least ten times. The V and J genes are TRBV29-1 and TRBJ2-3; no definite D call. Trimming shortened V by 1 base and J by 4 bases, and 12 bases separated the two germline ends. This CDR3 is built from 14 residues. Germline CDR1 reads SQVTM; CDR2 reads ANQGSEA. CDR3 DNA: TGCAGCGTTGAAGGGGGAAGGTCGGCAGATACGCAGTATTTT. This gives the protein CSVEGGRSADTQYF.

This rearrangement joins TRBV20-1 to TRBJ2-5, with D maybe TRBD1 (5 bases). Trimming removed 4 bases at V and 5 bases at J, with 8 bases between. Germline V lookup: CDR1 DFQATT, CDR2 SNEGSKA (reference sequence). The CDR3 has 11 residues. CDR3: CSAKWGETQYF. Written as DNA, the CDR3 is TGCAGTGCTAAATGGGGCGAGACCCAGTACTTC.

The chain joins TRBV12-3 or TRBV12-4 to TRBJ1-2; TRBD1 might be the D (5 bases). Deletions cut 6 bases from V and 2 bases from J, with 16 bases between. This CDR3 is built from 15 residues. The CDR3 sequence is CASRLTGGVNYGYTF. CDR3 nucleotides: TGTGCCAGCAGGCTGACCGGGGGGGTAAACTATGGCTACACCTTC.

The rearrangement joins TRBV4-2 to TRBJ1-1; D possibly corresponds to TRBD1 (5 bases). CDR3 length: 15 amino acids. Germline CDR1 reads LGHNA; CDR2 reads YNFKEQ. Trimming pared 3 bases from V and 0 bases from J, leaving 11 bases between. The CDR3 here is CASSQLGRMNTEAFF. Written as DNA, the CDR3 is TGTGCCAGCAGCCAGTTGGGACGGATGAACACTGAAGCTTTCTTT.

The rearrangement uses TRBV20-1 and TRBJ1-6; unclear D gene. CDR3 size: 14 residues. The V end lost 0 bases, the J end lost 5 bases, and 8 bases lay between the germline ends. Germline V gene lookup returns CDR1 DFQATT and CDR2 SNEGSKA (reference sequence). CDR3 residues: CSARDASNNSPLHF. Here the CDR3 DNA reads TGCAGTGCTAGAGATGCCAGCAATAATTCACCCCTCCACTTT.

This clonotype occurred a few times. This sequence joins TRBV12-3 or TRBV12-4 and TRBJ2-7; 11 positions match TRBD2. CDR3 length: 16 residues. J gave up 3 bases and V 2 bases, and 6 bases lay outside the gene matches. The chain's CDR3 is CASSLLGLAGGYEQYF. The CDR3 bases are TGTGCCAGCAGTTTATTGGGCCTAGCGGGAGGCTACGAGCAGTACTTC.

This clonotype was observed a handful of times. The V call is TRBV7-9, the J call TRBJ2-7; D possibly corresponds to TRBD2 (6 bases). V was pared by 3 bases and J by 1 base, with 13 bases between. Per the germline V gene, CDR1 is SEHNR and CDR2 is FQNEAQ (reference sequence). This CDR3 is 15 amino acids long. The CDR3 spells CASSFSAGTSYEQYF. The CDR3 bases are TGTGCCAGCAGCTTCTCGGCAGGGACTTCCTACGAGCAGTACTTC.

The chain links TRBV9 to TRBJ2-2, with a weak D call TRBD1 (6 bases). V was clipped by 5 bases and J by 3 bases, with 20 bases between them. This CDR3 comprises 17 residues. The germline CDR1 and CDR2 sequences are SGDLS and YYNGEE. The CDR3 bases are TGTGCCAGCAGTGGAACGCACAGGGCAGTGGACACCGGGGAGCTGTTTTTT. Translation gives CASSGTHRAVDTGELFF.

The rearrangement uses TRBV9 and TRBJ2-5; 7 bases fit TRBD1. This CDR3 has 16 amino acids. Germline values: CDR1 SGDLS, CDR2 YYNGEE. The V gene end was trimmed by 0 bases and the J gene end by 5 bases; junction bases not matched to a gene: 10. The CDR3 bases are TGTGCCAGCAGCGTAGAGGCAGGGGGTTTTGGGGAGACCCAGTACTTC. It is translated as CASSVEAGGFGETQYF.

The V and J genes are TRBV12-5 and TRBJ2-1; 7 bases match TRBD1. Germline V gene sequence: CDR1 LGHNT, CDR2 FRNRAP. V was clipped by 2 bases and J by 9 bases; unmatched bases: 10. This CDR3 has 15 residues. For the CDR3, the DNA is TGTGCTAGTGGTTTGTCAGGGGGTAGGGTAGGTGAGCAGTTCTTC. The encoded protein is CASGLSGGRVGEQFF.

The chain carries TRBV7-2 and TRBJ2-1, with D possibly called TRBD1 or TRBD2 (5 bases each). From germline, CDR1 is SGHTA and CDR2 FQGNSA. The V and J ends lost 5 bases and 6 bases respectively, with 20 bases between them. The CDR3 has 16 amino acids. CDR3 amino acids: CASSISTGPLGNEQFF. The CDR3 nucleotides are TGTGCCAGCAGCATATCTACGGGACCGCTAGGCAATGAGCAGTTCTTC.

This clonotype has ten or more counts. The gene calls are TRBV20-1 and TRBJ1-2; no definite D call. The CDR3 totals 14 residues. Germline V gene data show CDR1 as DFQATT and CDR2 as SNEGSKA (reference sequence). V shed 3 bases and J shed 0 bases, with 11 bases lying between them. The CDR3 region has the DNA TGCAGTGCTAGGGAGCGCCAAGCTAACTATGGCTACACCTTC. As protein: CSARERQANYGYTF.

The chain has TRBV6-5 and TRBJ1-6, with TRBD1 identical over 8 bases. The CDR3 extends over 16 amino acids. The J segment lost 5 bases and the V segment lost 5 bases, leaving 8 bases of the junction unmatched. CDR1 and CDR2 from the germline V gene are MNHEY and SVGAGI. The CDR3 is CASSTTTGVDNSPLHF. CDR3 nucleotide sequence: TGTGCCAGCAGTACTACGACAGGGGTGGATAATTCACCCCTCCACTTT.

The chain combines TRBV12-3 or TRBV12-4 with TRBJ2-2; D is perhaps TRBD1 (6 bases). CDR3 length: 15 residues. V was clipped by 3 bases and J by 7 bases, with 15 bases between them. DNA of the CDR3: TGTGCCAGCAGTTTTACAACAGGGTCGGGCGGGGAGCTGTTTTTT. This codes for CASSFTTGSGGELFF.

This clonotype showed up just a few times. The rearrangement links TRBV14 to TRBJ2-7; D is unclear. V lost 4 bases and J 2 bases, leaving 12 bases between the germline ends. The CDR3 sequence is 14 residues long. CDR1 and CDR2 (germline): SGHDN, FVKESK. As DNA, the CDR3 is TGTGCCAGCAGCCGGCAGGCGGTAACCTACGAGCAGTACTTC. This gives the protein CASSRQAVTYEQYF.

This sequence joins TRBV5-1 and TRBJ2-7, with 9 nucleotides matching TRBD1. The CDR3 has 18 amino acids. After removal of 3 bases from V and 2 bases from J, the junction contained 15 bases not matched to a gene. In germline, CDR1 is SGHRS, CDR2 YFSETQ. The CDR3 coding sequence is TGCGCCAGCAGCTCGTTTCCCCCACAGGGGGCTCCAACCTACGAGCAGTACTTC. It codes for CASSSFPPQGAPTYEQYF.

J is TRBJ2-7 and V is TRBV12-3 or TRBV12-4, with D possibly TRBD1 on 6 matching bases. The V gene lost 2 bases and the J gene lost 6 bases, with 8 bases spanning the gap. This CDR3 has 12 residues. The CDR3 DNA is TGTGCCAGCAGTTTAATGGGGGCCGAGCAGTACTTC. This encodes CASSLMGAEQYF.

This clonotype was observed many times. The chain couples TRBV11-2 to TRBJ2-7, with 7 bases fitting TRBD2. V was clipped by 3 bases and J by 7 bases; unmatched bases: 21. Germline V gene sequence: CDR1 SGHAT, CDR2 FQNNGV. This CDR3 spans 18 amino acids. The CDR3 nucleotides read TGTGCCAGCAGCTTTTCCCCCGGTGCCCTTAGCGGGTTGGGGGAGCAGTACTTC. Translating it yields CASSFSPGALSGLGEQYF.

The rearrangement joins TRBV18 to TRBJ2-5; 10 bases line up with TRBD2. This CDR3 contains 16 residues. Germline loops: CDR1 KGHSH, CDR2 LQKENI. J lost 5 bases, V lost 5 bases, and 11 bases had no gene match. Here the CDR3 DNA reads TGTGCCAGCTCATCCACCCCTAGCGGGAGAGGGGAGACCCAGTACTTC. Residues: CASSSTPSGRGETQYF.